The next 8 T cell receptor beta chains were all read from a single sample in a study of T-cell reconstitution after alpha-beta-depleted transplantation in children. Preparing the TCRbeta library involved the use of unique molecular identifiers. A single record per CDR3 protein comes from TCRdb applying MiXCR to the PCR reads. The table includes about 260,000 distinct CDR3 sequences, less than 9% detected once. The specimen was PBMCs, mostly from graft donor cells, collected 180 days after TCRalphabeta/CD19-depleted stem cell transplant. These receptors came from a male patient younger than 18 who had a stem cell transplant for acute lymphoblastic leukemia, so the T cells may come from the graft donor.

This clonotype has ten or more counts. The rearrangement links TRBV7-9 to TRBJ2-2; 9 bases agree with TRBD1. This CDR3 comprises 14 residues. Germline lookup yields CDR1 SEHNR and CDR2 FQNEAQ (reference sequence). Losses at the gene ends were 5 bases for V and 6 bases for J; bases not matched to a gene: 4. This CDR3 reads CASSQQGAAGELFF. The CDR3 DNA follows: TGTGCCAGCAGCCAACAGGGGGCCGCCGGGGAGCTGTTTTTT. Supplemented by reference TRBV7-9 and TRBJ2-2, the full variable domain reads DTGVSQNPRHKITKRGQNVTFRCDPISEHNRLYWYRQTLGQGPEFLTYFQNEAQLEKSRLLSDRFSAERPKGSFSTLEIQRTEQGDSAMYLCASSQQGAAGELFFGEGSRLTVL.

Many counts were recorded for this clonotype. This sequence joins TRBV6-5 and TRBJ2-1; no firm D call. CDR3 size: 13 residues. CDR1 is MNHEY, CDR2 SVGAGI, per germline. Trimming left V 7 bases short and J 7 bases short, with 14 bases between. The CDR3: CASKRSALNEQFF. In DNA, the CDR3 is TGTGCCAGCAAGAGATCGGCCCTTAATGAGCAGTTCTTC.

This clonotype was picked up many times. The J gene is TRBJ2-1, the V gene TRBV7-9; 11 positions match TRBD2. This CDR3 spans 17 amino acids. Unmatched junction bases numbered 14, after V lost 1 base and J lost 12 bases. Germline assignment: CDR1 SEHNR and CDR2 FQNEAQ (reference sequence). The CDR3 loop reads CASSLGEVLAGDLWQFF. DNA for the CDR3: TGTGCCAGCAGCTTAGGCGAGGTACTAGCGGGAGACCTATGGCAGTTCTTC.

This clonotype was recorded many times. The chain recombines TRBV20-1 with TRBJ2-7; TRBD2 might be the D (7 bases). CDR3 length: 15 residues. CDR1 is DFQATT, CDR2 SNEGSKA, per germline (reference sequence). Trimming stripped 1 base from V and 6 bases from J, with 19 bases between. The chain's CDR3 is CSARAVEGGPLEQYF. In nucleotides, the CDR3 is TGCAGTGCTAGAGCCGTGGAGGGGGGGCCTCTCGAGCAGTACTTC.

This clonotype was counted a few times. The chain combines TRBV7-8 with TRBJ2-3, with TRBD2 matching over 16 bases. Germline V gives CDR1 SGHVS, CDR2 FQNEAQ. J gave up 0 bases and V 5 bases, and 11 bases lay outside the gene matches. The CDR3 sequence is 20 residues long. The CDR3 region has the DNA TGTGCCAGCAGCCCGGGACTAGCGGGGGGGTCCTTTTCTAGCACAGATACGCAGTATTTT. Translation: CASSPGLAGGSFSSTDTQYF.

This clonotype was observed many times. CDR3 protein: CASSFPAGYNSPLHF. The CDR3 coding sequence is TGTGCCAGCAGCTTCCCGGCAGGGTATAATTCACCCCTCCACTTT. The chain recombines TRBV7-2 with TRBJ1-6, with D possibly matching TRBD1 (5 bases). The CDR3 consists of 15 residues. Germline assignment: CDR1 SGHTA and CDR2 FQGNSA. V was trimmed by 3 bases and J by 4 bases, leaving 10 bases between them.

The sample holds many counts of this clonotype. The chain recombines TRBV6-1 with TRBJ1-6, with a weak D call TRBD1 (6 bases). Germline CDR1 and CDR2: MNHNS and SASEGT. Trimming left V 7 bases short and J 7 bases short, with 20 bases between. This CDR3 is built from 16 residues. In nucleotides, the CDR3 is TGTGCCAGCACGGGATATACAGGGCTGGCAAATTCACCCCTCCACTTT. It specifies CASTGYTGLANSPLHF.

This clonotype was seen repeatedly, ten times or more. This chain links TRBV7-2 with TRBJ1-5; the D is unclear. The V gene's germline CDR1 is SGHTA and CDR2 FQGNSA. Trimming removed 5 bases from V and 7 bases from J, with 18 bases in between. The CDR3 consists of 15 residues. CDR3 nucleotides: TGTGCCAGCAGCCTTCCGGGCCTACCAGGCCAGCCCCAGCATTTT. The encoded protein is CASSLPGLPGQPQHF.